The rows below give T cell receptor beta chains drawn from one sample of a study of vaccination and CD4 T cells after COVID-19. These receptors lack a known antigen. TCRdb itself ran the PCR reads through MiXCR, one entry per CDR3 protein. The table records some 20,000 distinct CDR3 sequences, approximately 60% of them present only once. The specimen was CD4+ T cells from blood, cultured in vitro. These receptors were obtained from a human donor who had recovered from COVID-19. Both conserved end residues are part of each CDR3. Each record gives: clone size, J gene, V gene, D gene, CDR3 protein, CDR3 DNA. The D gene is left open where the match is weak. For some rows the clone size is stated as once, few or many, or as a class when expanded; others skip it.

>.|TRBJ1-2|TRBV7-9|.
CASYLGGVDGYTF
TGTGCCAGCTATCTGGGAGGAGTTGATGGCTACACCTTC
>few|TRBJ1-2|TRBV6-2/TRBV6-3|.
CASSDSPSGYGYTF
TGTGCCAGCAGCGACTCGCCCTCCGGCTATGGCTACACCTTC
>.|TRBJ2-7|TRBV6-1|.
CASESIASTAYEQYF
TGTGCCAGCGAAAGTATAGCGTCGACTGCCTACGAGCAGTACTTC
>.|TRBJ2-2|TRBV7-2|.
CASSFLLDQALGELFF
TGTGCCAGCAGCTTCCTGTTGGACCAGGCCCTCGGGGAGCTGTTTTTT
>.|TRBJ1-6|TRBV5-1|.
CASNLGQANSPLHF
TGCGCCAGCAACTTGGGGCAGGCCAATTCACCCCTCCACTTT
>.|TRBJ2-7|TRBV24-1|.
CATSDFSKSHEQYF
TGTGCCACCAGTGATTTTTCGAAGAGCCACGAGCAGTACTTC
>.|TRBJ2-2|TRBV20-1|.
CSARGGNTGELFF
TGCAGTGCTAGAGGCGGGAACACCGGGGAGCTGTTTTTT
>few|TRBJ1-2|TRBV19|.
CATSQVGGEYGYTF
TGTGCCACTTCACAGGTGGGGGGAGAATATGGCTACACCTTC
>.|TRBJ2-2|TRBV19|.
CASSISQGFTGELFF
TGTGCCAGTAGTATCTCACAGGGATTCACCGGGGAGCTGTTTTTT
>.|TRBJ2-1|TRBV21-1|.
CASSRTSGMSSYNEQFF
TGTGCCAGCAGTAGGACTAGCGGGATGAGCTCCTACAATGAGCAGTTCTTC
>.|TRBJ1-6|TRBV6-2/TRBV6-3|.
CASSSGGSYNSPLHF
TGTGCCAGCAGTTCGGGGGGCTCCTATAATTCACCCCTCCACTTT
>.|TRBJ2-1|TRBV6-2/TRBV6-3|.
CASRKLVLGEQFF
TGTGCCAGCAGGAAACTAGTTTTGGGTGAGCAGTTCTTC
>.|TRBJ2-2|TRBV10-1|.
CASSEVPSGELFF
TGCGCCAGCAGTGAAGTTCCGTCCGGGGAGCTGTTTTTT
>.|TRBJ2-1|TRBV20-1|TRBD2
CSARDRLAGAEQFF
TGCAGTGCTAGAGATCGCTTAGCGGGAGCAGAGCAGTTCTTC
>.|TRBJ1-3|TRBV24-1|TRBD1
CATEGQGASDIYF
TGTGCCACCGAGGGACAGGGGGCGTCGGACATATATTTT
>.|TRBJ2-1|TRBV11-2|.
CASSSLIYEQFF
TGTGCCAGCAGCTCCCTCATCTATGAGCAGTTCTTC
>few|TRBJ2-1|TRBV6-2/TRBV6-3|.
CASSTWGFGDNEQFF
TGTGCCAGCAGTACCTGGGGATTCGGAGACAATGAGCAGTTCTTC
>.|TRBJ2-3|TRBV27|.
CASSLYGTLNTDTQYF
TGTGCCAGCAGTTTATACGGGACTCTTAACACAGATACGCAGTATTTT
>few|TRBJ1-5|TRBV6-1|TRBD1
CASSDTFTGGAQPQHF
TGTGCCAGCAGTGATACTTTTACAGGGGGTGCTCAGCCCCAGCATTTT
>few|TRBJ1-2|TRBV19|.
CASSITRARGYTF
TGTGCCAGTAGTATAACCAGGGCGAGAGGCTACACCTTC
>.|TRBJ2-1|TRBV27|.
CASSPITSQGYNEQFF
TGTGCCAGCAGTCCTATTACAAGCCAGGGCTACAATGAGCAGTTCTTC
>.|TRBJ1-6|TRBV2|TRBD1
CASRLGTENWSLHF
TGTGCCAGCAGACTCGGGACAGAGAATTGGTCCCTCCACTTT
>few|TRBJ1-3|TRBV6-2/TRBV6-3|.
CASSWIGNTIYF
TGTGCCAGCAGTTGGATCGGAAACACCATATATTTT
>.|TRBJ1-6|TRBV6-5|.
CASSYSRGSPLHF
TGTGCCAGCAGTTACTCCCGGGGCTCACCCCTCCACTTT
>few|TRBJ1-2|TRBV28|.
CASSRYGYTF
TGTGCCAGCAGTCGTTATGGCTACACCTTC
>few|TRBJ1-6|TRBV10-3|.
CAAAGSGTPLHF
TGTGCCGCGGCCGGTTCGGGTACACCCCTCCACTTT
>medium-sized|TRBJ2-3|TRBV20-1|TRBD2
CSVEVAGGPDTQYF
TGCAGTGTCGAGGTAGCGGGAGGCCCAGATACGCAGTATTTT
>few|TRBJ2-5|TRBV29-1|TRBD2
CSVGGLAGGPKTQYF
TGCAGCGTTGGAGGTTTAGCGGGAGGGCCTAAGACCCAGTACTTC
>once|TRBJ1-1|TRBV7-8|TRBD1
CASSVLGQGGTEAFF
TGTGCCAGCAGCGTTTTGGGACAGGGGGGCACTGAAGCTTTCTTT
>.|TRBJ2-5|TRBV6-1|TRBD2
CASTRTSGVQETQYF
TGTGCCAGCACCCGGACTAGCGGGGTACAAGAGACCCAGTACTTC
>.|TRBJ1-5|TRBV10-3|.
CAISEGQGQPQHF
TGTGCCATCAGTGAGGGGCAGGGGCAGCCCCAGCATTTT
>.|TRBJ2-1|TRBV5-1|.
CASSSTRGALSGEQFF
TGCGCCAGCAGCTCGACTAGAGGCGCCCTCTCGGGTGAGCAGTTCTTC
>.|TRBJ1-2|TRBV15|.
CATSRDGDYGYTF
TGTGCCACCAGCAGAGACGGGGACTATGGCTACACCTTC
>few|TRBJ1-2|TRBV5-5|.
CASTRQLNYGYTF
TGTGCCAGCACGAGACAGTTAAACTATGGCTACACCTTC
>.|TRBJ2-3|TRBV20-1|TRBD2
CSAKLPGLATDTQYF
TGCAGTGCTAAACTACCGGGACTAGCCACAGATACGCAGTATTTT
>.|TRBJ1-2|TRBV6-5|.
CASSYLGGDGYTF
TGTGCCAGCAGTTATTTGGGGGGTGATGGCTACACCTTC
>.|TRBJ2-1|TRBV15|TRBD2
CATSPRTSGLVYNEQFF
TGTGCCACCAGCCCGCGGACTAGCGGGCTTGTCTACAATGAGCAGTTCTTC
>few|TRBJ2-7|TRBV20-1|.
CSAAPGYEQYF
TGCAGTGCTGCCCCAGGGTACGAGCAGTACTTC
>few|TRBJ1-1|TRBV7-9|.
CASSSLGGDTEAFF
TGTGCCAGCAGCTCCCTGGGCGGGGATACTGAAGCTTTCTTT
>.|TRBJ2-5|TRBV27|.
CASSYPSGSQETQYF
TGTGCCAGCAGTTACCCTTCCGGGTCCCAAGAGACCCAGTACTTC
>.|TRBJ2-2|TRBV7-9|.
CASRGQNTGELFF
TGTGCCAGCCGAGGGCAGAACACCGGGGAGCTGTTTTTT
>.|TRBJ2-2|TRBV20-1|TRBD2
CSANAPLTSGRVGELFF
TGCAGTGCCAATGCACCCTTGACTAGCGGGAGAGTCGGGGAGCTGTTTTTT
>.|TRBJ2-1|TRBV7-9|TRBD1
CASSFLWTGAVNNEQFF
TGTGCCAGCAGCTTCCTCTGGACAGGGGCCGTTAACAATGAGCAGTTCTTC
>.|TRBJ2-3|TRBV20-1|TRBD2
CSALEGRVGTDTQYF
TGCAGTGCCTTGGAGGGGAGGGTGGGCACAGATACGCAGTATTTT
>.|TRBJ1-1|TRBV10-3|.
CAISERGTDTEAFF
TGTGCCATCAGTGAGCGGGGAACTGACACTGAAGCTTTCTTT
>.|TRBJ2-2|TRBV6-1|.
CASRTSIQNTGELFF
TGTGCCAGCAGAACCTCAATTCAGAACACCGGGGAGCTGTTTTTT
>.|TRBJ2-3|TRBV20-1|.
CSARSRDFDSLVGTQYF
TGCAGTGCTAGAAGCCGGGACTTTGACTCACTGGTCGGTACGCAGTATTTT
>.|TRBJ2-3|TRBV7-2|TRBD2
CASSPYSGRSTDTQYF
TGTGCCAGCAGCCCTTATAGCGGGAGATCCACAGATACGCAGTATTTT
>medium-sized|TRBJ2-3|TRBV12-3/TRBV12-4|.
CASSLEGWDTQYF
TGTGCCAGCAGTTTAGAAGGTTGGGATACGCAGTATTTT
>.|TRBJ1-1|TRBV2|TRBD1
CASSDDRDTEAFF
TGTGCCAGCAGTGATGACAGGGACACTGAAGCTTTCTTT
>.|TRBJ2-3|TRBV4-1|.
CASSQEETRTQYF
TGCGCCAGCAGCCAAGAGGAAACAAGGACGCAGTATTTT
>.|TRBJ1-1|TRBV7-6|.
CASSLGGPNTEAFF
TGTGCCAGCAGCTTAGGGGGGCCGAACACTGAAGCTTTCTTT
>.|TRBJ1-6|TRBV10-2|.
CASRAGVSPLHF
TGCGCCAGCAGGGCTGGGGTATCACCCCTCCACTTT
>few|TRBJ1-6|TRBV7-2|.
CASSPRTHSPLHF
TGTGCCAGCAGCCCTCGGACCCATTCACCCCTCCACTTT